This T cell receptor (beta chain) was sequenced for a study of blood T cell repertoires in COVID-19. The germline CDR1 and CDR2 sequences are KGHSH and LQKENI. There are 13 residues in the CDR3. V shed 1 base and J shed 1 base, with 2 bases lying between them. The protocol was immunoSEQ multiplex PCR, while the TCRdb copy is restricted to in-frame clones and leaves out a portion. The profile shows 200,000 to 300,000 clones, about 90% of them singletons. Source material: PBMCs or T cells enriched from blood (not recorded which). The J gene is TRBJ1-5, the V gene TRBV18; D remains unclear. This clonotype was sampled from a woman aged 30 to 39 with acute COVID-19. CDR3 sequence: CASSPLSNQPQHF. The CDR3 coding sequence is TGTGCCAGCTCACCACTAAGCAATCAGCCCCAGCATTTT.